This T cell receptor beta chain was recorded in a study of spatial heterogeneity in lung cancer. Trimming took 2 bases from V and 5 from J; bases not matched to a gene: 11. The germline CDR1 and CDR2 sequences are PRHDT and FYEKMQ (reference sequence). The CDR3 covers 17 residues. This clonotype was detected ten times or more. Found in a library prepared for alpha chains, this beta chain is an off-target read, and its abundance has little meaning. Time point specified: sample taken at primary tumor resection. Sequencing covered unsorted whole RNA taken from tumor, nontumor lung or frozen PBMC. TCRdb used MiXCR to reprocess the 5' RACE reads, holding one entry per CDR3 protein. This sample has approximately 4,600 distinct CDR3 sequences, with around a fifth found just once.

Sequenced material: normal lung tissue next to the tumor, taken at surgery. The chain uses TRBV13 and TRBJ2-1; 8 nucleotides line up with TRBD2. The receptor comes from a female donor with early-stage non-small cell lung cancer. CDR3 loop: CASSLNLGTRTNNEQFF. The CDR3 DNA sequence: TGTGCCAGCAGCTTAAACCTGGGGACTAGAACGAACAATGAGCAGTTCTTC.